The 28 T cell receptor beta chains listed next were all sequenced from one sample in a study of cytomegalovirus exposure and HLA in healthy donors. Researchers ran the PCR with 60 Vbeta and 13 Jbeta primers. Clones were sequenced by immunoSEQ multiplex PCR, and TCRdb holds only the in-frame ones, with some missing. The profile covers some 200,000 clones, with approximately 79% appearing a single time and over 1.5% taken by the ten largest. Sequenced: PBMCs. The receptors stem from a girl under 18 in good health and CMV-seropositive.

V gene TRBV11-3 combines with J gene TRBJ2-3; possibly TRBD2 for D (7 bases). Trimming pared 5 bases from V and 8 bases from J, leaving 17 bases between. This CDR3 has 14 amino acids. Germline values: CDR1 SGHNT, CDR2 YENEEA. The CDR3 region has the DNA TGTGCCAGCAGCCACGGGGGGCCTTTTGGTACGCAGTATTTT. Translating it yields CASSHGGPFGTQYF.

CDR3 sequence reads: CASSGPTGGGETQYF. The CDR3 DNA sequence: TGCGCCAGCAGCGGGCCGACAGGGGGCGGGGAGACCCAGTACTTC. The rearrangement uses TRBV5-1 and TRBJ2-5, with TRBD1 identical over 10 bases. This CDR3 spans 15 amino acids. J lost 5 bases, V lost 4 bases, and 8 bases had no gene match. The V gene's germline CDR1 is SGHRS and CDR2 YFSETQ.

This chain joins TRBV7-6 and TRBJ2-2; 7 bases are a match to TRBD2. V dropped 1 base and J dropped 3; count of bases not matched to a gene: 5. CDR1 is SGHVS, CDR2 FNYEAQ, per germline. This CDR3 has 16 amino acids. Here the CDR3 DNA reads TGTGCCAGCAGCTTAGTGGAGGGAGGGGACACCGGGGAGCTGTTTTTT. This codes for CASSLVEGGDTGELFF.

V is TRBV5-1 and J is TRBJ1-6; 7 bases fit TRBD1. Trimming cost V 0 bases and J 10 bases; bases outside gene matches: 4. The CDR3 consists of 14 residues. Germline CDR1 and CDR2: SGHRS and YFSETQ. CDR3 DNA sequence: TGCGCCAGCAGCTTGGGGCAGGGGGAATCACCCCTCCACTTT. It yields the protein CASSLGQGESPLHF.

CDR3 in amino acids: CASKRQGLEKLFF. The CDR3 DNA reads TGTGCCAGCAAGAGACAGGGACTTGAAAAACTGTTTTTT. The chain joins TRBV6-1 to TRBJ1-4; TRBD1 matches 7 bases. Per germline, CDR1 MNHNS and CDR2 SASEGT. Trimming took 7 bases from V and 7 from J; bases not matched to a gene: 6. This CDR3 spans 13 amino acids.

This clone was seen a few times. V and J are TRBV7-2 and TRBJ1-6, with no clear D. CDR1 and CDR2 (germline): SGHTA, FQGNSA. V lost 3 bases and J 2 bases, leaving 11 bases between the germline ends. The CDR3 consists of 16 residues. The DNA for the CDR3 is TGTGCCAGCAGCTTGGGCACAGACACCTATAATTCACCCCTCCACTTT. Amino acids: CASSLGTDTYNSPLHF.

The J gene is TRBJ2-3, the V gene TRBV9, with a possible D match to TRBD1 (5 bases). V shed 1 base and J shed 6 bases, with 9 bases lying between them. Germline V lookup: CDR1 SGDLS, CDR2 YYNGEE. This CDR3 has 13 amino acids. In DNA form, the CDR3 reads TGTGCCAGCAGCGTACAGGGTTCCGATACGCAGTATTTT. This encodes CASSVQGSDTQYF.

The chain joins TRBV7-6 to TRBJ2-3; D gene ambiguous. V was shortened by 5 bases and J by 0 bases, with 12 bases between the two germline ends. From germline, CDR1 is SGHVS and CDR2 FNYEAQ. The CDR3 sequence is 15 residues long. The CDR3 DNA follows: TGTGCCAGCAGCCCAATGGCCGCTAGCACAGATACGCAGTATTTT. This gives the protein CASSPMAASTDTQYF.

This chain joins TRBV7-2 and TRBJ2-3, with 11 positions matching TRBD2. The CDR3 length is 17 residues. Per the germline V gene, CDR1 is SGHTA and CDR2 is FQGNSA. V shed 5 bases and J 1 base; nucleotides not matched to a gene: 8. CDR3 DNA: TGTGCCAGCAGCCCTAAAGTGACTAGCGGGGGCACAGATACGCAGTATTTT. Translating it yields CASSPKVTSGGTDTQYF.

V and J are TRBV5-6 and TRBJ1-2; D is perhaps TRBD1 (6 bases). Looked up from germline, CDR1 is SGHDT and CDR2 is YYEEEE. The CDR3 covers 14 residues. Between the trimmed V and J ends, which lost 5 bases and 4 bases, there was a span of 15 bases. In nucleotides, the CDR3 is TGTGCCAGCAGGCAACAGGGAGGGGGCTATGGCTACACCTTC. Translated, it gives CASRQQGGGYGYTF. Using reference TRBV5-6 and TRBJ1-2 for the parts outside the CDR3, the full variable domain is DAGVTQSPTHLIKTRGQQVTLRCSPKSGHDTVSWYQQALGQGPQFIFQYYEEEERQRGNFPDRFSGHQFPNYSSELNVNALLLGDSALYLCASRQQGGGYGYTFGSGTRLTVV.

The CDR3 region is CASRGQRNEQFF. CDR3 in DNA: TGTGCCAGCCGGGGACAGAGGAATGAGCAGTTCTTC. This chain connects TRBV27 to TRBJ2-1, with 7 bases fitting TRBD1. This CDR3 comprises 12 residues. The germline CDR1 and CDR2 sequences are MNHEY and SMNVEV (reference sequence). Losses at the gene ends were 8 bases for V and 7 bases for J; bases not matched to a gene: 5.

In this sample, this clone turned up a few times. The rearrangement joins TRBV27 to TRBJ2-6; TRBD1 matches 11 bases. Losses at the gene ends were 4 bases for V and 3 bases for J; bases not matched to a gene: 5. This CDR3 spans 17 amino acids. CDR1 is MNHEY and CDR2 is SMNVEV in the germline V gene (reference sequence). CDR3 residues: CASSYGTGGSGANVLTF. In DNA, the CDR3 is TGTGCCAGCAGTTATGGGACAGGGGGAAGTGGGGCCAACGTCCTGACTTTC. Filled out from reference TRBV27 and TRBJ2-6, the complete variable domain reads EAQVTQNPRYLITVTGKKLTVTCSQNMNHEYMSWYRQDPGLGLRQIYYSMNVEVTDKGDVPEGYKVSRKEKRNFPLILESPSPNQTSLYFCASSYGTGGSGANVLTFGAGSRLTVL.

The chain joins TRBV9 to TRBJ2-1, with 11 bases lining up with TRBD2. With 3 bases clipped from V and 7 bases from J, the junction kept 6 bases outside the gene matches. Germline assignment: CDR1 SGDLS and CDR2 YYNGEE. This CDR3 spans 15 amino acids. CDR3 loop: CASSEIAGGLNEQFF. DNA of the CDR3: TGTGCCAGCAGCGAAATAGCGGGGGGGCTTAATGAGCAGTTCTTC.

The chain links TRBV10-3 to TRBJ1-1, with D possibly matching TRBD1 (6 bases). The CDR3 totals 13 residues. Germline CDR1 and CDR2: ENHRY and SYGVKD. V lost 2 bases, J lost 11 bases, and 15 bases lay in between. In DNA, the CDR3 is TGTGCCATCAGTGAGGTCATTGGGGGCGAGGCTTTCTTT. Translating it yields CAISEVIGGEAFF.

CDR3 loop: CASTPTRTGGYNYGYTF. As DNA, the CDR3 is TGTGCCAGCACCCCCACCCGAACAGGGGGCTATAACTATGGCTACACCTTC. V is TRBV7-9 and J is TRBJ1-2; 9 positions match TRBD1. Germline V CDR1 and CDR2: SEHNR, FQNEAQ (reference sequence). The CDR3 covers 17 residues. J lost 1 base, V lost 7 bases, and 13 bases had no gene match.

The CDR3 loop is CASSLVFGRFGGYTF. The CDR3 region has the DNA TGCGCCAGCAGCTTGGTTTTTGGGAGGTTCGGGGGCTACACCTTC. The chain joins TRBV5-1 to TRBJ1-2; no clear D gene. This CDR3 spans 15 amino acids. Per germline, CDR1 SGHRS and CDR2 YFSETQ. V was pared by 0 bases and J by 8 bases, with 17 bases between.

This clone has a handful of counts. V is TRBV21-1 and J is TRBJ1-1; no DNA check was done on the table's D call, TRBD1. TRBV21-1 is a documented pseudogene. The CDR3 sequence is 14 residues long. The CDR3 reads CASSPQSSGIEAFF. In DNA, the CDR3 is TGTGCCAGCAGCCCCCAAAGCTCAGGGATTGAAGCTTTCTTT.

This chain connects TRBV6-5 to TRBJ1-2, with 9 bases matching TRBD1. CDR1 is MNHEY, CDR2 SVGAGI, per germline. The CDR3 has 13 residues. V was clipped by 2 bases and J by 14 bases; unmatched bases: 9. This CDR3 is CASSYEGQGGPTF. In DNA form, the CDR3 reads TGTGCCAGCAGTTACGAGGGACAGGGAGGGCCGACCTTC.

This chain's CDR3 is CASSVVGQAYNEQFF. The CDR3 coding sequence is TGTGCCAGCAGCGTAGTGGGACAGGCCTACAATGAGCAGTTCTTC. The gene calls are TRBV9 and TRBJ2-1; TRBD1 agrees at 8 bases. V trimming: 0 bases; J trimming: 2 bases; junction bases outside the gene matches: 1. Looked up from germline, CDR1 is SGDLS and CDR2 is YYNGEE. This CDR3 contains 15 residues.

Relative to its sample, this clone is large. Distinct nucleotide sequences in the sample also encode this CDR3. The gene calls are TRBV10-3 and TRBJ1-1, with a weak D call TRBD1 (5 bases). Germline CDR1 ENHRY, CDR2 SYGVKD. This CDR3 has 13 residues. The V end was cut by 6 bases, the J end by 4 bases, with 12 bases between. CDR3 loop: CAIRDWGGTEAFF. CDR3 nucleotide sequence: TGTGCCATCAGGGACTGGGGGGGCACTGAAGCTTTCTTT.

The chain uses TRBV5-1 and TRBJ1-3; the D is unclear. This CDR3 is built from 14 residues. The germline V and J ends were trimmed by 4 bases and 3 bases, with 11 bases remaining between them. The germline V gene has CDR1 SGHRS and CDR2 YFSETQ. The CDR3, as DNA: TGCGCCAGCAGCACCAACCCGGGTGGAAACACCATATATTTT. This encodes CASSTNPGGNTIYF.

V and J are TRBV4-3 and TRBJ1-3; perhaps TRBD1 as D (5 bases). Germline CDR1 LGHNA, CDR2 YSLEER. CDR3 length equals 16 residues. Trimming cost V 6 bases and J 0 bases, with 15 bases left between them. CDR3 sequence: CASSRDSLDSGNTIYF. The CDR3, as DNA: TGCGCCAGCAGTAGGGACTCCCTTGACTCTGGAAACACCATATATTTT.

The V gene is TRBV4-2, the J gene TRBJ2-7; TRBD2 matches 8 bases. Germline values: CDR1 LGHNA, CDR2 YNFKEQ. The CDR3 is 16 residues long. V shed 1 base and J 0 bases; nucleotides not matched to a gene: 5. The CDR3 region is CASSQVSGASSYEQYF. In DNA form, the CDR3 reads TGTGCCAGCAGCCAAGTTAGCGGGGCTTCCTCCTACGAGCAGTACTTC.

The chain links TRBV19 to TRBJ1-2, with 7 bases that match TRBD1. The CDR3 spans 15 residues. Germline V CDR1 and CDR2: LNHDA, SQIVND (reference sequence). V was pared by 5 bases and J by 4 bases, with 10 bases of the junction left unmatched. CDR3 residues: CASSPGQSLFYGYTF. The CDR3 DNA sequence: TGTGCCAGTAGTCCGGGACAGTCCCTCTTCTATGGCTACACCTTC. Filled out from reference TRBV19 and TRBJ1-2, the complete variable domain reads DGGITQSPKYLFRKEGQNVTLSCEQNLNHDAMYWYRQDPGQGLRLIYYSQIVNDFQKGDIAEGYSVSREKKESFPLTVTSAQKNPTAFYLCASSPGQSLFYGYTFGSGTRLTVV.

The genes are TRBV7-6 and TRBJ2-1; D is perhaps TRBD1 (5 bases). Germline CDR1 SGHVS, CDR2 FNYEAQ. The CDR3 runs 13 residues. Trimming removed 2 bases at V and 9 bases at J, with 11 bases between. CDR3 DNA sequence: TGTGCCAGCAGCTTAAACAGGAACCGTGAGCAGTTCTTC. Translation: CASSLNRNREQFF.

The CDR3: CASSERGFWAGGKQLREQYF. The CDR3, as DNA: TGTGCCAGCAGTGAAAGGGGGTTTTGGGCAGGGGGCAAACAACTCCGCGAGCAGTACTTC. The V call is TRBV2, the J call TRBJ2-7, with 8 positions matching TRBD1. The trim removed 2 bases at V and 6 bases at J, leaving 24 bases unmatched. This CDR3 has 20 residues. Germline V gene lookup returns CDR1 SNHLY and CDR2 FYNNEI.

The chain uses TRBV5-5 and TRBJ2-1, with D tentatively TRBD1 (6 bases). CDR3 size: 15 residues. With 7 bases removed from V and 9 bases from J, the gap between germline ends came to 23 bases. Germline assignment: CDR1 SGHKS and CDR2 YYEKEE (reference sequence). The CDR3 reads CASQVGGAGVGEQFF. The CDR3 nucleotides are TGTGCCAGCCAGGTTGGGGGCGCAGGGGTGGGTGAGCAGTTCTTC.

This CDR3 is CASSEQGLESDTQYF. The DNA for the CDR3 is TGTGCCAGCAGTGAACAGGGTCTAGAGTCAGATACGCAGTATTTT. The rearrangement uses TRBV6-1 and TRBJ2-3; D might be TRBD1 (5 bases). This CDR3 is 15 amino acids long. CDR1 is MNHNS, CDR2 SASEGT, per germline. The V end lost 2 bases, the J end lost 4 bases, and 13 bases lay between the germline ends.